This T cell receptor (beta chain) was profiled in a study of cytomegalovirus exposure and HLA in healthy donors. TCRdb keeps only in-frame clones here, not all; method: immunoSEQ multiplex PCR. The table records roughly 330,000 clones, roughly nine tenths of them present only once. The sequenced sample was PBMCs. The TCR sequence derives from a woman younger than 45 in good health and CMV-seropositive.

This CDR3 reads CASRLVVGQGVGYEQYF. The CDR3 DNA is TGTGCAAGTCGCTTAGTTGTGGGACAGGGGGTGGGATACGAGCAGTACTTC. This chain uses TRBV12-2 with TRBJ2-7; the listed D gene, TRBD1, was not tested against the DNA. TRBV12-2 has pseudogene status. The CDR3 runs 17 residues.